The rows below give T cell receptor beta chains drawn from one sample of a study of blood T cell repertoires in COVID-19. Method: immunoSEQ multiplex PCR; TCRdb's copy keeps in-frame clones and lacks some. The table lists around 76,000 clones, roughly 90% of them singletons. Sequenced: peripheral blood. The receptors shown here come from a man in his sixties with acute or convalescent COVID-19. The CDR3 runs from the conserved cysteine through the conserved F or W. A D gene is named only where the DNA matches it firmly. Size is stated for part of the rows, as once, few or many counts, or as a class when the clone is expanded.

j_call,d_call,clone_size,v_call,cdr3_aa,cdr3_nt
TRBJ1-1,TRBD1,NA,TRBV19,CASSHPGTGGVEAFF,TGTGCCAGTAGTCACCCCGGGACAGGGGGCGTTGAAGCTTTCTTT
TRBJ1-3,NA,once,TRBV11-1,CASSLYPRNTIYF,TGTGCCAGCAGTCTCTACCCGCGGAACACCATATATTTT
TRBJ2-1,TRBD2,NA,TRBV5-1,CASRYGLAENNEQFF,TGCGCCAGCAGATACGGACTAGCGGAAAACAATGAGCAGTTCTTC
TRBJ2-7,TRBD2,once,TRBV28,CASSEAGAGYEQYF,TGTGCCAGCAGTGAAGCGGGGGCTGGATACGAGCAGTACTTC
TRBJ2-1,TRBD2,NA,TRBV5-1,CASSSSSGVPREQFF,TGCGCCAGCAGCTCCTCTAGCGGAGTCCCAAGGGAGCAGTTCTTC
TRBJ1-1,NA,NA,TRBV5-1,CASSLDGRGETEAFF,TGCGCCAGCAGCTTGGATGGCAGGGGAGAAACTGAAGCTTTCTTT
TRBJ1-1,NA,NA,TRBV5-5,CASSFSAEAFF,TGTGCCAGCAGCTTTTCGGCTGAAGCTTTCTTT
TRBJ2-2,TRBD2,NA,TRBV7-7,CASSLDLAGNTGELFF,TGTGCCAGCAGCTTAGACCTAGCGGGAAACACCGGGGAGCTGTTTTTT
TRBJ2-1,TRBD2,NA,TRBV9,CASSVESGNGYNEQFF,TGTGCCAGCAGCGTTGAGAGCGGGAATGGCTACAATGAGCAGTTCTTC
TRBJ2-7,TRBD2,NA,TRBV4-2,CASSQEGSGSDEQYF,TGTGCCAGCAGCCAAGAAGGTAGCGGGAGTGACGAGCAGTACTTC
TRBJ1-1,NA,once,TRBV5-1,CASSLGGTNTEAFF,TGCGCCAGCAGCTTGGGAGGGACTAACACTGAAGCTTTCTTT
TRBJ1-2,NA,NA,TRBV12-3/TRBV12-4,CASSLGTARGYTF,TGTGCCAGCAGTTTAGGGACAGCTCGGGGCTACACCTTC
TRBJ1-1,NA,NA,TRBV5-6,CASSVGLNTEAFF,TGTGCCAGCAGCGTGGGACTTAACACTGAAGCTTTCTTT
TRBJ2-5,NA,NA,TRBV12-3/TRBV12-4,CASSPGRGETQYF,TGTGCCAGCAGTCCAGGGCGGGGAGAGACCCAGTACTTC
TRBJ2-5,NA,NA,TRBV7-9,CASSFYGETQYF,TGTGCCAGCAGCTTCTACGGGGAGACCCAGTACTTC
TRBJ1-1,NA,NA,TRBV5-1,CASSLSPLSTEAFF,TGCGCCAGCAGCTTGAGTCCCCTGAGCACTGAAGCTTTCTTT
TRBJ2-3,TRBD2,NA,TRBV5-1,CASSPTSGKLTDTQYF,TGCGCCAGCAGCCCGACTAGCGGGAAGCTCACAGATACGCAGTATTTT
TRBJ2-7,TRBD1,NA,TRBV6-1,CASSVYAGTGVAEQYF,TGTGCCAGCAGTGTCTATGCGGGGACAGGGGTTGCCGAGCAGTACTTC
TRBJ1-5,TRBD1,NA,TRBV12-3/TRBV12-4,CASSGTVNQPQHF,TGTGCCAGCAGTGGGACAGTAAATCAGCCCCAGCATTTT
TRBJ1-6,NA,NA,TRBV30,CAFLNGYENSPLHF,TGTGCCTTCCTGAACGGGTACGAGAATTCACCCCTCCACTTT
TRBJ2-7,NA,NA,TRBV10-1,CASSESYGNFHEQYF,TGCGCCAGCAGTGAGTCGTATGGCAATTTCCACGAGCAGTACTTC
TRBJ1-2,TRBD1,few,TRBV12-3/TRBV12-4,CASPGGQDYGYTF,TGTGCCAGCCCCGGGGGACAGGACTATGGCTACACCTTC
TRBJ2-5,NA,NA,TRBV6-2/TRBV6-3,CASSYKTPLAGETQYF,TGTGCCAGCAGTTACAAGACACCACTAGCCGGGGAGACCCAGTACTTC